This T cell receptor beta chain was sequenced in a study of CD4 and CD8 cells across lung adenocarcinoma regions. Donors had localized lung adenocarcinoma, a non-small cell lung cancer. TCRdb processed the PCR reads anew with MiXCR; each CDR3 protein has one entry. The profile shows 13,000 or so distinct CDR3 sequences, around 40% of them singletons. Sample: CD4+ T cells from the center of a lung tumor. The TCR sequence derives from a male donor with lung adenocarcinoma. The CD4 and CD8 labels of this study may be unreliable.

The CDR3 DNA sequence: TGTGCCTCCGGGACTGTGAGCACCGGTACGCAGTATTTT. It translates to CASGTVSTGTQYF. The chain joins TRBV10-3 to TRBJ2-3, with D possibly TRBD2 on 6 matching bases. Trimming took 11 bases from V and 8 from J, leaving 20 bases between them. From germline, CDR1 is ENHRY and CDR2 SYGVKD. This CDR3 has 13 amino acids.